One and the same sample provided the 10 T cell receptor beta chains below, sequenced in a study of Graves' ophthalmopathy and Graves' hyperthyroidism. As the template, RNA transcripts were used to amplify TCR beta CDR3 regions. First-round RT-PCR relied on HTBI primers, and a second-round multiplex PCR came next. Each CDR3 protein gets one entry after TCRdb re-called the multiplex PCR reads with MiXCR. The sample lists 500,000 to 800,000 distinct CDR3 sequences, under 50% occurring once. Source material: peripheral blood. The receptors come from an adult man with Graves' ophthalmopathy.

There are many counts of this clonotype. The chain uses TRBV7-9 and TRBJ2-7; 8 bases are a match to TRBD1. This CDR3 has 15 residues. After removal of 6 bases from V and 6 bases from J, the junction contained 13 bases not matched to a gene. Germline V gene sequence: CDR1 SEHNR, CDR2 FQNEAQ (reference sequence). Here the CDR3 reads CASRLGTGFGSEQYF. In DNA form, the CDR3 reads TGTGCCAGCAGACTAGGGACAGGCTTTGGGTCCGAGCAGTACTTC.

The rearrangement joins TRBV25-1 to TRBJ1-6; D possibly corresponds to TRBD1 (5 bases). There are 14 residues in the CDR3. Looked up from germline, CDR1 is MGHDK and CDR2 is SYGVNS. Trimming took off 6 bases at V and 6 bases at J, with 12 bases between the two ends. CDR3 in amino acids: CASRGHRPNSPLHF. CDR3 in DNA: TGTGCCAGCAGAGGACACAGGCCTAATTCACCCCTCCACTTT.

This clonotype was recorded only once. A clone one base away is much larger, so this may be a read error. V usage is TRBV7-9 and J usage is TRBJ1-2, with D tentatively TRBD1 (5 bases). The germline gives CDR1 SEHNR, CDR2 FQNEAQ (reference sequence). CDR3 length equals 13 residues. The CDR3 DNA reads TGTGCCAGCAGCCTACAGGAGGACTATGGCCACACCTTC. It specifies CASSLQEDYGHTF. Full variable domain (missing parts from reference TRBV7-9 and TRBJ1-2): DTGVSQNPRHKITKRGQNVTFRCDPISEHNRLYWYRQTLGQGPEFLTYFQNEAQLEKSRLLSDRFSAERPKGSFSTLEIQRTEQGDSAMYLCASSLQEDYGHTFGSGTRLTVV.

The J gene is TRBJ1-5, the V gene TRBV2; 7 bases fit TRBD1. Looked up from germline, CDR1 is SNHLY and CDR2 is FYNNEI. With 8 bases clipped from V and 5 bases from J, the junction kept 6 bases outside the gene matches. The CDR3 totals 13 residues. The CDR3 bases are TGTGCCAGCGCGGACAGGCCGGATCAGCCCCAGCATTTT. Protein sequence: CASADRPDQPQHF.

CDR3 in amino acids: CASRLTGTEQYTEAFF. The CDR3 DNA is TGTGCCAGCAGATTGACAGGGACCGAGCAGTACACTGAAGCTTTCTTT. The rearrangement joins TRBV7-2 to TRBJ1-1; 7 bases match TRBD1. V lost 6 bases and J lost 3; bases outside the gene matches: 13. Germline V gene sequence: CDR1 SGHTA, CDR2 FQGNSA. The CDR3 is 16 amino acids. Combining the CDR3 with reference TRBV7-2 and TRBJ1-1 gives the whole variable domain GAGVSQSPSNKVTEKGKDVELRCDPISGHTALYWYRQSLGQGLEFLIYFQGNSAPDKSGLPSDRFSAERTGGSVSTLTIQRTQQEDSAVYLCASRLTGTEQYTEAFFGQGTRLTVV.

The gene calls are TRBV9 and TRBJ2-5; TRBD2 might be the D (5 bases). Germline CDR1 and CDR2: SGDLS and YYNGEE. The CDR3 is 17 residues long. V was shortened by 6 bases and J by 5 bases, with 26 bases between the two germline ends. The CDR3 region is CASTPGTPGVGVETQYF. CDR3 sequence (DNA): TGTGCCAGCACACCAGGCACCCCGGGTGTCGGGGTCGAGACCCAGTACTTC.

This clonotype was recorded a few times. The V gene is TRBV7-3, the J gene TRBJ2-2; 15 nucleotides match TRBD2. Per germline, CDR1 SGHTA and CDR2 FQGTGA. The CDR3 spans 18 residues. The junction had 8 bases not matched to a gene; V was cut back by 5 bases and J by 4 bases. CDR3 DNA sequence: TGTGCCAGCAGCCCCCCGGGACTAGCGGGAGGATCCACCGGGGAGCTGTTTTTT. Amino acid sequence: CASSPPGLAGGSTGELFF. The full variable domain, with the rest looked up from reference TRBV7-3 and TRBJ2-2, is GAGVSQTPSNKVTEKGKYVELRCDPISGHTALYWYRQSLGQGPEFLIYFQGTGAADDSGLPNDRFFAVRPEGSVSTLKIQRTERGDSAVYLCASSPPGLAGGSTGELFFGEGSRLTVL.

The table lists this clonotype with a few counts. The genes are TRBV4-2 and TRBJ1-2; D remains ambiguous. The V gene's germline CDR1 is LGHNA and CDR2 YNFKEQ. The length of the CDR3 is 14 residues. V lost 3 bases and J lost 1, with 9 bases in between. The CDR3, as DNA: TGTGCCAGCAGCCAGGGCGACTTTAACTATGGCTACACCTTC. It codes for CASSQGDFNYGYTF.

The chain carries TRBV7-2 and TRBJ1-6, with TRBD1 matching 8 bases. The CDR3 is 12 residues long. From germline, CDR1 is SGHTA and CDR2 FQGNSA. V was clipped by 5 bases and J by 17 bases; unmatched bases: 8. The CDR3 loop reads CASSVSGTGIHF. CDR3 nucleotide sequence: TGTGCCAGCAGCGTCTCCGGGACAGGCATCCACTTT.

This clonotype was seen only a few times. CDR3 bases: TGTGCCAGCTCACCATATGAGAAGGTCGACTCACCCCTCCACTTT. Translating gives CASSPYEKVDSPLHF. The V call is TRBV25-1, the J call TRBJ1-6; D ambiguous. V was cut by 8 bases and J by 10 bases, with 21 bases left in between. Germline CDR1 is MGHDK and CDR2 is SYGVNS. The CDR3 spans 15 residues.